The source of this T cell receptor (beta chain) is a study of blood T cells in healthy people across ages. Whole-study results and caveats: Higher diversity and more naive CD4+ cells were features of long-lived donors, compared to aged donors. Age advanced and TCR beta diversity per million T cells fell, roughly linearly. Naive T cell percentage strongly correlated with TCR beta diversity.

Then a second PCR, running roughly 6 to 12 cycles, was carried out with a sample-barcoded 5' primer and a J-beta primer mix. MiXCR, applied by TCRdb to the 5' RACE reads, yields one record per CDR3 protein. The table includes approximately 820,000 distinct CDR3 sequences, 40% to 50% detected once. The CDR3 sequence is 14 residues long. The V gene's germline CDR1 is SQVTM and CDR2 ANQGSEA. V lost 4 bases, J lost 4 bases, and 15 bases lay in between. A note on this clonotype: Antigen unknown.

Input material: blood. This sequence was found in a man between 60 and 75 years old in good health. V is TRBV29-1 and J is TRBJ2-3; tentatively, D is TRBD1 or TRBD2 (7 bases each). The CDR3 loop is CSVVQGGIPDTQYF. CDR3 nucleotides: TGCAGCGTTGTTCAGGGGGGGATACCAGATACGCAGTATTTT.